These 21 T cell receptor beta chains were all obtained from the same sample, sequenced in a study of blood T cell repertoires in COVID-19. Produced via immunoSEQ multiplex PCR; TCRdb's table is partial and in-frame only. The sample has about 270,000 clones, around 89% seen once. The source material was PBMCs or T cells enriched from blood (not recorded which). These receptors came from a woman between 50 and 59 years old who had recovered from COVID-19.

The CDR3 spells CASSQDSNYGYTF. The CDR3 DNA reads TGTGCCAGCAGTCAAGACAGTAACTATGGCTACACCTTC. The chain has TRBV28 and TRBJ1-2, with D perhaps TRBD1 (5 bases). V was shortened by 5 bases and J by 1 base, with 8 bases between the two germline ends. Germline CDR1 and CDR2: MDHEN and SYDVKM. This CDR3 is built from 13 residues.

The chain uses TRBV28 and TRBJ2-7; possibly TRBD1 for D (6 bases). CDR1 and CDR2 (germline): MDHEN, SYDVKM. This CDR3 is built from 15 residues. V was trimmed by 5 bases and J by 6 bases, leaving 20 bases between them. CDR3 region: CASSPGALGSREQYF. The CDR3 coding sequence is TGTGCCAGCAGTCCAGGGGCCCTGGGGAGTCGCGAGCAGTACTTC. Combining the CDR3 with reference TRBV28 and TRBJ2-7 gives the whole variable domain DVKVTQSSRYLVKRTGEKVFLECVQDMDHENMFWYRQDPGLGLRLIYFSYDVKMKEKGDIPEGYSVSREKKERFSLILESASTNQTSMYLCASSPGALGSREQYFGPGTRLTVT.

V is TRBV7-9 and J is TRBJ2-7; weak D call: TRBD2 (6 bases). CDR3 length: 14 residues. Germline-derived CDR1 and CDR2 are SEHNR and FQNEAQ (reference sequence). Trimming cost V 2 bases and J 4 bases, with 12 bases left between them. The CDR3 coding sequence is TGTGCCAGCAGCTTACTCGGGAGAGGATACGAGCAGTACTTC. The encoded protein is CASSLLGRGYEQYF.

This clone was counted between two and nine times. The rearrangement joins TRBV3-1 (or the pseudogene TRBV3-2) to TRBJ2-7; D unresolved. CDR3 length equals 11 residues. The V end was cut by 3 bases, the J end by 4 bases, with 4 bases between. Germline assignment: CDR1 LGHDT and CDR2 YNNKEL (reference sequence). The CDR3 bases are TGTGCCAGCAGCCAGTTATACGAGCAGTACTTC. Protein product: CASSQLYEQYF.

This chain uses TRBV6-2 or TRBV6-3 with TRBJ2-1, with 12 bases that match TRBD2. Germline trimming cut 5 bases from V and 6 bases from J; bases unmatched to any gene: 8. Germline V gene data show CDR1 as MNHEY and CDR2 as SVGEGT. CDR3 length: 16 amino acids. Here the CDR3 DNA reads TGTGCCAGCAGTACCTCTAGCGGGAGGGCGGGCAATGAGCAGTTCTTC. Protein sequence: CASSTSSGRAGNEQFF.

The chain is built from TRBV5-4 and TRBJ2-7; 15 bases agree with TRBD2. The CDR3 sequence is 17 residues long. Germline values: CDR1 SGHNT, CDR2 YYREEE (reference sequence). Trimming at V came to 3 bases and at J to 4 bases, leaving 8 bases not matched to a gene. Here the CDR3 reads CASSSPGLAGGIYEQYF. In DNA form, the CDR3 reads TGTGCCAGCAGCTCACCGGGACTAGCGGGAGGTATTTACGAGCAGTACTTC.

The chain recombines TRBV11-2 with TRBJ2-7; D is undetermined. V gave up 5 bases and J gave up 3 bases, with 8 bases separating them. Germline CDR1 and CDR2: SGHAT and FQNNGV. The CDR3 runs 12 residues. The CDR3 nucleotides read TGTGCCAGCAGCCTAACGGGCTACGAGCAGTACTTC. Encoded protein: CASSLTGYEQYF.

The chain has TRBV6-2 or TRBV6-3 and TRBJ1-1; TRBD1 agrees at 7 bases. The germline V gene encodes CDR1 MNHEY and CDR2 SVGEGT. With V trimmed by 5 bases and J by 1 base, 10 bases remained unmatched. The CDR3 length is 16 residues. The DNA for the CDR3 is TGTGCCAGCAGTCGATATACAGGGGCGACGAACACTGAAGCTTTCTTT. This gives the protein CASSRYTGATNTEAFF.

In this sample, this clone turned up a few times. The gene calls are TRBV9 and TRBJ1-3; unclear D gene. Germline V gene sequence: CDR1 SGDLS, CDR2 YYNGEE. The CDR3 loop spans 13 amino acids. Trimming cost V 4 bases and J 3 bases, with 8 bases left between them. The CDR3 here is CASSPSVGNTIYF. The CDR3 DNA reads TGTGCCAGCAGCCCATCGGTTGGAAACACCATATATTTT.

V gene TRBV29-1 combines with J gene TRBJ2-7, with D unclear. The CDR3 length is 12 residues. The V gene lost 4 bases and the J gene lost 3 bases, with 10 bases spanning the gap. CDR1 is SQVTM and CDR2 is ANQGSEA in the germline V gene. The CDR3 protein is CSVVNSLYEQYF. DNA for the CDR3: TGCAGCGTTGTAAACAGCCTCTACGAGCAGTACTTC.

V is TRBV28 and J is TRBJ1-2, with 9 bases identical to TRBD1. The germline CDR1 and CDR2 sequences are MDHEN and SYDVKM. Trimming removed 6 bases from V and 7 bases from J; junction bases left unmatched: 6. This CDR3 spans 13 amino acids. Here the CDR3 reads CASSRDRVFGYTF. CDR3 coding DNA: TGTGCCAGCAGCAGGGACAGGGTTTTTGGCTACACCTTC.

V usage is TRBV14 and J usage is TRBJ2-7, with D perhaps matching TRBD2 (6 bases). V was shortened by 4 bases and J by 3 bases, with 16 bases between the two germline ends. Germline CDR1 is SGHDN and CDR2 is FVKESK. CDR3 length equals 15 residues. In nucleotides, the CDR3 is TGTGCCAGCAGCCCGGTCGGGAGAATGTACTACGAGCAGTACTTC. Amino acids: CASSPVGRMYYEQYF.

This clone appeared a single time. V is TRBV7-9 and J is TRBJ2-7, with 11 bases lining up with TRBD2. The CDR3 is 14 residues long. V was pared by 4 bases and J by 4 bases, with 3 bases of the junction left unmatched. Germline V CDR1 and CDR2: SEHNR, FQNEAQ (reference sequence). CDR3 bases: TGTGCCAGCAGCTCTACTAGCGGGAGTTACGAGCAGTACTTC. This sequence encodes CASSSTSGSYEQYF. Full variable domain (rest looked up from reference TRBV7-9 and TRBJ2-7): DTGVSQNPRHKITKRGQNVTFRCDPISEHNRLYWYRQTLGQGPEFLTYFQNEAQLEKSRLLSDRFSAERPKGSFSTLEIQRTEQGDSAMYLCASSSTSGSYEQYFGPGTRLTVT.

The J gene is TRBJ1-4, the V gene TRBV6-5; D may be TRBD1 (6 bases). The germline gives CDR1 MNHEY, CDR2 SVGAGI. The V gene lost 6 bases and the J gene lost 0 bases, with 11 bases spanning the gap. CDR3 length equals 15 residues. CDR3 coding DNA: TGTGCCAGCAGAAACGGACAGACAACTAATGAAAAACTGTTTTTT. This sequence encodes CASRNGQTTNEKLFF.

Note on this clone: A read error may account for a junction end that differs from germline. This rearrangement joins TRBV19 to TRBJ1-1; weak D call: TRBD1 (6 bases). The CDR3 is made up of 11 amino acids. Germline CDR1 is LNHDA and CDR2 is SQIVND (reference sequence). The CDR3 DNA follows: TGTGCAAGTAAGGGGGGGACTGAAGCTTTCTTT. It is translated as CASKGGTEAFF.

The V gene is TRBV29-1, the J gene TRBJ2-1; 7 bases map to TRBD2. Germline V lookup: CDR1 SQVTM, CDR2 ANQGSEA. V lost 5 bases and J lost 6; bases outside the gene matches: 13. The CDR3 is 15 amino acids. The CDR3 loop is CSVWGPERGANEQFF. The DNA of the CDR3 is TGCAGCGTTTGGGGTCCAGAGCGGGGTGCCAATGAGCAGTTCTTC.

This chain joins TRBV15 and TRBJ1-4, with a tentative D call TRBD1 (6 bases). The CDR3 is 15 residues long. Germline CDR1 is LNHNV and CDR2 is YYDKDF (reference sequence). V lost 3 bases, J lost 0 bases, and 8 bases lay in between. The CDR3 is CATSSRQATNEKLFF. As DNA, the CDR3 is TGTGCCACCAGCAGCCGACAGGCAACTAATGAAAAACTGTTTTTT.

The chain employs TRBV29-1 and TRBJ1-2; 7 bases are shared with TRBD1. This CDR3 has 12 amino acids. J was trimmed by 3 bases and V by 6 bases; bases with no gene match: 4. Germline-derived CDR1 and CDR2 are SQVTM and ANQGSEA. The CDR3 region is CSVHRGDYGYTF. The CDR3 DNA is TGCAGCGTCCACAGGGGAGACTATGGCTACACCTTC.

Here the CDR3 reads CASSQDLASAYYNEQFF. CDR3 in DNA: TGTGCCAGCAGCCAAGATCTTGCTAGCGCCTACTACAATGAGCAGTTCTTC. The genes are TRBV3-1 (or the pseudogene TRBV3-2) and TRBJ2-1, with a tentative D call TRBD2 (6 bases). Trimming removed 0 bases at V and 3 bases at J, with 15 bases between. The CDR3 has 17 residues. Per the germline V gene, CDR1 is LGHDT and CDR2 is YNNKEL (reference sequence).

This chain connects TRBV7-8 to TRBJ1-1; possibly TRBD1 for D (5 bases). Germline V gene sequence: CDR1 SGHVS, CDR2 FQNEAQ. CDR3 size: 13 residues. The V and J ends lost 1 base and 5 bases respectively, with 8 bases between them. The DNA of the CDR3 is TGTGCCAGCAGCTTAGTAGGGGTTACTGAAGCTTTCTTT. Protein: CASSLVGVTEAFF.

The chain carries TRBV18 and TRBJ1-5; TRBD1 might be the D (6 bases). Germline V CDR1 and CDR2: KGHSH, LQKENI. V shed 3 bases and J shed 5 bases, with 17 bases lying between them. CDR3 length: 16 amino acids. CDR3 protein: CASSPPGVGADQPQHF. The CDR3 bases are TGTGCCAGCTCACCCCCCGGGGTGGGGGCCGATCAGCCCCAGCATTTT.